Listed here are 21 T cell receptor beta chains from one sample, sequenced in a study of chemoradiotherapy in HPV16-positive cancers. Using immunoSEQ multiplex PCR, the repertoire was profiled, and TCRdb retains in-frame clones only, with some absent. The sample contains about 14,000 clones, about 92% of which appear only once. This material consisted of tumor tissue, taken from a patient who underwent chemoradiotherapy. The origin of the receptors is a human donor with HPV-associated anogenital cancer.

The chain combines TRBV7-3 with TRBJ2-7; D might be TRBD2 (6 bases). The CDR3 runs 12 residues. Trimming shortened V by 5 bases and J by 6 bases, and 11 bases separated the two germline ends. Per germline, CDR1 SGHTA and CDR2 FQGTGA. The CDR3 nucleotides read TGTGCCAGCAGCGTGGAGGGGAGCGAGCAGTACTTC. It encodes CASSVEGSEQYF.

V is TRBV18 and J is TRBJ1-1; 7 positions agree with TRBD1. This CDR3 comprises 18 residues. Germline trimming cut 0 bases from V and 1 base from J; bases unmatched to any gene: 11. Germline V lookup: CDR1 KGHSH, CDR2 LQKENI. CDR3 nucleotides: TGTGCCAGCTCACCACCCCCCAGGGACAGACGGTGGAACACTGAAGCTTTCTTT. This translates into CASSPPPRDRRWNTEAFF.

The V gene is TRBV5-1, the J gene TRBJ1-1; D gene ambiguous. Per germline, CDR1 SGHRS and CDR2 YFSETQ. This CDR3 is built from 13 residues. The V and J ends lost 7 bases and 0 bases respectively, with 10 bases between them. CDR3 coding DNA: TGCGCCAGCCAAAGGTCCCTGAACACTGAAGCTTTCTTT. Translating it yields CASQRSLNTEAFF.

This sequence joins TRBV20-1 and TRBJ2-5; 8 bases line up with TRBD2. This CDR3 contains 11 residues. Germline CDR1 reads DFQATT; CDR2 reads SNEGSKA (reference sequence). V was clipped by 6 bases and J by 5 bases; unmatched bases: 2. CDR3 in DNA: TGCAGTGCCACGGGGGGGGAGACCCAGTACTTC. It translates to CSATGGETQYF.

The chain uses TRBV7-8 and TRBJ2-1; no clear D gene. CDR3 length: 15 amino acids. V lost 1 base and J lost 2, with 9 bases in between. Per germline, CDR1 SGHVS and CDR2 FQNEAQ. The CDR3 spells CASSLGDLPYNEQFF. CDR3 nucleotide sequence: TGTGCCAGCAGCTTAGGAGACCTCCCCTACAATGAGCAGTTCTTC.

The chain carries TRBV6-6 and TRBJ1-5; D remains unclear. CDR1 and CDR2 (germline): MNHNY, SVGAGI (reference sequence). CDR3 length: 16 amino acids. V was cut by 4 bases and J by 2 bases, with 15 bases left in between. In DNA form, the CDR3 reads TGTGCCAGCAGTTCTCCGCCGGGGATGGGCAATCAGCCCCAGCATTTT. This codes for CASSSPPGMGNQPQHF.

The V and J genes are TRBV2 and TRBJ2-7; the D gene is possibly TRBD2 (7 bases). The V gene lost 3 bases and the J gene lost 2 bases, with 14 bases spanning the gap. Per the germline V gene, CDR1 is SNHLY and CDR2 is FYNNEI. This CDR3 is built from 15 residues. The DNA for the CDR3 is TGTGCCAGCAGTGAGGGGGCGGGAGAAGCCTACGAGCAGTACTTC. This encodes CASSEGAGEAYEQYF.

CDR3 residues: CASSLQPTNEKLFF. The CDR3 DNA reads as TGCGCCAGCAGCTTGCAACCAACTAATGAAAAACTGTTTTTT. V is TRBV5-1 and J is TRBJ1-4; D not certain. Germline V gene lookup returns CDR1 SGHRS and CDR2 YFSETQ. The CDR3 loop spans 14 amino acids. Trimming removed 1 base from V and 0 bases from J, with 4 bases in between.

The V call is TRBV30, the J call TRBJ2-7, with D hard to call. The germline V and J ends were trimmed by 0 bases and 5 bases, with 2 bases remaining between them. The CDR3 is made up of 10 amino acids. CDR1 is GTSNPN, CDR2 SVGIG, per germline (reference sequence). CDR3 sequence (DNA): TGTGCCTGGAGTGTGGACGAGCAGTACTTC. This encodes CAWSVDEQYF.

The chain joins TRBV4-1 to TRBJ1-1; D is unresolved. Deletions cut 4 bases from V and 5 bases from J, with 8 bases between. The CDR3 loop spans 12 amino acids. Per the germline V gene, CDR1 is MGHRA and CDR2 is YSYEKL. The CDR3 protein is CASSPAGTEAFF. The CDR3 coding sequence is TGCGCCAGCAGCCCTGCGGGGACTGAAGCTTTCTTT.

The V call is TRBV5-1, the J call TRBJ1-4, with D maybe TRBD1 (5 bases). V was trimmed by 3 bases and J by 0 bases, leaving 9 bases between them. Germline CDR1 SGHRS, CDR2 YFSETQ. CDR3 length equals 15 residues. The CDR3: CASSSDTATNEKLFF. The CDR3 bases are TGCGCCAGCAGCTCGGACACCGCAACTAATGAAAAACTGTTTTTT. Using reference TRBV5-1 and TRBJ1-4 for the parts outside the CDR3, the full variable domain is KAGVTQTPRYLIKTRGQQVTLSCSPISGHRSVSWYQQTPGQGLQFLFEYFSETQRNKGNFPGRFSGRQFSNSRSEMNVSTLELGDSALYLCASSSDTATNEKLFFGSGTQLSVL.

This clone was seen only a few times. The chain combines TRBV4-1 with TRBJ2-6; 7 bases agree with TRBD2. J gave up 4 bases and V 8 bases, and 20 bases lay outside the gene matches. Germline CDR1 and CDR2: MGHRA and YSYEKL. This CDR3 comprises 19 residues. The CDR3 region is CASGGGSKLPDRGANVLTF. As DNA, the CDR3 is TGCGCCAGCGGGGGGGGATCAAAACTTCCTGATCGCGGGGCCAACGTCCTGACTTTC.

The chain recombines TRBV7-6 with TRBJ2-5, with 9 bases lining up with TRBD2. The ends lost 1 base at V and 5 bases at J; junction bases unmatched: 5. Germline assignment: CDR1 SGHVS and CDR2 FNYEAQ. The CDR3 runs 15 residues. Here the CDR3 reads CASSLVGSGSETQYF. CDR3 DNA: TGTGCCAGCAGCTTAGTCGGTAGCGGGAGTGAGACCCAGTACTTC. The full variable domain, in which reference TRBV7-6 and TRBJ2-5 provide the parts outside the CDR3, is GAGVSQSPRYKVTKRGQDVALRCDPISGHVSLYWYRQALGQGPEFLTYFNYEAQQDKSGLPNDRFSAERPEGSISTLTIQRTEQRDSAMYRCASSLVGSGSETQYFGPGTRLLVL.

V gene TRBV6-1 combines with J gene TRBJ2-3; D is unresolved. The CDR3 extends over 12 amino acids. Germline V gene data show CDR1 as MNHNS and CDR2 as SASEGT. V lost 1 base and J 13 bases, leaving 12 bases between the germline ends. CDR3 DNA: TGTGCCAGCAGTGAAGTTGGGCGTGGGAAGTATTTT. Its translation is CASSEVGRGKYF.

The chain carries TRBV21-1 and TRBJ2-7; the tabulated D call, TRBD2, remains unverified against the DNA. TRBV21-1 counts as a pseudogene. The CDR3 sequence is 13 residues long. DNA for the CDR3: TGTGCCAGCAGCAAAGCCCGGGACTACGAGCAGTACTTC. Translating it yields CASSKARDYEQYF.

This sequence joins TRBV9 and TRBJ1-1; the D is unclear. The CDR3 length is 13 residues. V lost 3 bases and J lost 0, with 6 bases in between. The germline V gene has CDR1 SGDLS and CDR2 YYNGEE. CDR3: CASSGPLNTEAFF. The CDR3 region has the DNA TGTGCCAGCAGCGGGCCTTTGAACACTGAAGCTTTCTTT.

This clone is a singleton in its sample. This chain joins TRBV18 and TRBJ1-5; D unclear. Germline V lookup: CDR1 KGHSH, CDR2 LQKENI. The CDR3 covers 12 residues. V was cut by 6 bases and J by 2 bases, with 5 bases left in between. CDR3 sequence (DNA): TGTGCCAGCTCTCCGGGCAATCAGCCCCAGCATTTT. Amino acid sequence: CASSPGNQPQHF.

The chain recombines TRBV30 with TRBJ1-4; D possibly corresponds to TRBD1 (5 bases). Between the trimmed V and J ends, which lost 0 bases and 6 bases, there was a span of 11 bases. Germline CDR1 reads GTSNPN; CDR2 reads SVGIG (reference sequence). The CDR3 covers 14 residues. The CDR3 DNA reads TGTGCCTGGAGTGTTGGACATTCCGATGAAAAACTGTTTTTT. It is translated as CAWSVGHSDEKLFF.

This sequence joins TRBV5-6 and TRBJ2-7; tentatively, D is TRBD2 (6 bases). V gave up 0 bases and J gave up 12 bases, with 19 bases separating them. The germline V gene encodes CDR1 SGHDT and CDR2 YYEEEE. The CDR3 extends over 14 amino acids. As DNA, the CDR3 is TGTGCCAGCAGCTTGGTATCGGGCTATGGGGGGACGTACTTC. It codes for CASSLVSGYGGTYF.

J is TRBJ1-4 and V is TRBV28; 10 nucleotides agree with TRBD1. The length of the CDR3 is 14 residues. Per germline, CDR1 MDHEN and CDR2 SYDVKM. V lost 8 bases and J lost 12; bases outside the gene matches: 12. For the CDR3, the DNA is TGTGCCAGCCTCCCGGGACAGGGGATGGCGGAACTGTTTTTT. This translates into CASLPGQGMAELFF.

This clone has just one count. The chain couples TRBV11-3 to TRBJ2-7; 8 bases agree with TRBD2. Germline V CDR1 and CDR2: SGHNT, YENEEA. CDR3 length: 14 residues. V dropped 7 bases and J dropped 2; count of bases not matched to a gene: 7. The CDR3 nucleotides read TGTGCCAGCATCAAAAGCGGGAGACCCTACGAGCAGTACTTC. Its translation: CASIKSGRPYEQYF.